This paragraph reports one T cell receptor beta chain. Its antigen is undetermined. These data belong to a study of CD4+ T cells in melanoma. Study observations and caveats: A reported correlation linked neoantigen-specific CD4+ T cells to CD8+, macrophage and B cell function. In melanoma, neoantigen-specific CD4+ T cells reportedly differed in differentiation state.

Data came from immunoSEQ multiplex PCR; TCRdb stores just in-frame clones and leaves some out. Of around 110,000 clones in the sample, about 92% were seen once. The CDR3 is made up of 17 amino acids. V lost 10 bases, J lost 1 base, and 14 bases stayed unmatched. Germline V gene lookup returns CDR1 MDHEN and CDR2 SYDVKM. Sequencing was performed on peripheral blood. The sequence was collected from a human donor with melanoma. The chain employs TRBV28 and TRBJ2-2; 8 nucleotides match TRBD2. CDR3: CAITDRGGGVNTGELFF. The CDR3 DNA reads TGTGCCATCACCGACCGGGGGGGCGGGGTGAACACCGGGGAGCTGTTTTTT.